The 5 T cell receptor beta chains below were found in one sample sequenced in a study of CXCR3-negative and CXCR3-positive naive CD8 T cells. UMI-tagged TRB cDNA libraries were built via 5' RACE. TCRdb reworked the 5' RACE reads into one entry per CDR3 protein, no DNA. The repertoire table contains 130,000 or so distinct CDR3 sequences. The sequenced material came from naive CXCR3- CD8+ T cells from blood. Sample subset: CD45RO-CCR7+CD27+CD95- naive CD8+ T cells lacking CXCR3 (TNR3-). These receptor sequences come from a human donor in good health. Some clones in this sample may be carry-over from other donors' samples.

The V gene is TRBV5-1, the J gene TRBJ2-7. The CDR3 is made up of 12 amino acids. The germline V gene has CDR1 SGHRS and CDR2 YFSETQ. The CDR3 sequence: CASSLEGYEQYF.

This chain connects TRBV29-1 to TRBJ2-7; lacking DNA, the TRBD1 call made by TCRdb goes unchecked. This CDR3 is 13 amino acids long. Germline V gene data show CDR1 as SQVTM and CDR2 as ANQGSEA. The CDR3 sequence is CSGTGTGVYEQYF.

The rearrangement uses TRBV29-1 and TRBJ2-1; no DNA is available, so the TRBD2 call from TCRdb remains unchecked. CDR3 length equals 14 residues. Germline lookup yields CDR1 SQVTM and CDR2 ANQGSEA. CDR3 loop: CSVETDSAYNEQFF.

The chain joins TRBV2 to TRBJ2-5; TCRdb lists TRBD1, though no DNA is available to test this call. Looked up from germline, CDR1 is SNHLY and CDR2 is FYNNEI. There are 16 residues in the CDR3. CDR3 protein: CASSDPLALGVWTQYF. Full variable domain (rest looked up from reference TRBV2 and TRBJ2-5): EPEVTQTPSHQVTQMGQEVILRCVPISNHLYFYWYRQILGQKVEFLVSFYNNEISEKSEIFDDQFSVERPDGSNFTLKIRSTKLEDSAMYFCASSDPLALGVWTQYFGPGTRLLVL.

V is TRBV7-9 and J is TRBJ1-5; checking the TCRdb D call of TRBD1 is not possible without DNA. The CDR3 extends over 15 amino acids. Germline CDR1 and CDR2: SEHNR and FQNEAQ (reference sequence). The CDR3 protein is CASSGGVDSNQPQHF.